Each of the 5 T cell receptor beta chains below was sequenced from the same sample in a study of early stage breast cancer tumors. The protocol was immunoSEQ multiplex PCR, while the TCRdb copy is restricted to in-frame clones and leaves out a portion. The sample includes 25,000 to 35,000 clones, 74% of them seen just once. The sequenced material came from blood. The receptor set was obtained from a person aged 40 to 50 with breast cancer.

CDR3 coding DNA: TGTGTCAGAAGCCCGACTAGCCGACTATCCTACAATGAGCAGTTCTTC. Its translation is CVRSPTSRLSYNEQFF. The V and J genes are TRBV7-5 and TRBJ2-1; TRBD2, the table's D call, lacks a check against the DNA. TRBV7-5 is described as a pseudogene. The CDR3 length is 16 residues.

This chain connects TRBV6-1 to TRBJ2-2, with TRBD1 identical over 7 bases. V lost 6 bases, J lost 0 bases, and 4 bases stayed unmatched. Germline V gene sequence: CDR1 MNHNS, CDR2 SASEGT. There are 15 residues in the CDR3. CDR3 sequence reads: CASSLGTANTGELFF. The CDR3 region has the DNA TGTGCCAGCAGCCTCGGGACAGCGAACACCGGGGAGCTGTTTTTT.

This clone was detected only a few times. The chain joins TRBV5-6 to TRBJ1-1; 11 nucleotides match TRBD1. V shed 4 bases and J 0 bases; nucleotides not matched to a gene: 5. The germline V gene has CDR1 SGHDT and CDR2 YYEEEE. This CDR3 comprises 16 residues. The CDR3 reads CASSAGQGALNTEAFF. In nucleotides, the CDR3 is TGTGCCAGCAGCGCTGGACAGGGGGCCTTGAACACTGAAGCTTTCTTT. Full variable domain (rest looked up from reference TRBV5-6 and TRBJ1-1): DAGVTQSPTHLIKTRGQQVTLRCSPKSGHDTVSWYQQALGQGPQFIFQYYEEEERQRGNFPDRFSGHQFPNYSSELNVNALLLGDSALYLCASSAGQGALNTEAFFGQGTRLTVV.

This chain joins TRBV4-3 and TRBJ2-7; D not certain. Trimming removed 4 bases from V and 0 bases from J, with 7 bases in between. Germline CDR1 LGHNA, CDR2 YSLEER. This CDR3 is built from 13 residues. CDR3 DNA: TGCGCCAGCAGCCGAGAAATCTCCTACGAGCAGTACTTC. This sequence encodes CASSREISYEQYF.

This clone was picked up one time. This chain connects TRBV15 to TRBJ1-2, with a tentative D call TRBD1 (6 bases). V was shortened by 1 base and J by 2 bases, with 11 bases between the two germline ends. Germline values: CDR1 LNHNV, CDR2 YYDKDF (reference sequence). This CDR3 is 15 amino acids long. In nucleotides, the CDR3 is TGTGCCACCAGCAGAGCCGGGACAACCAACTATGGCTACACCTTC. It yields the protein CATSRAGTTNYGYTF.